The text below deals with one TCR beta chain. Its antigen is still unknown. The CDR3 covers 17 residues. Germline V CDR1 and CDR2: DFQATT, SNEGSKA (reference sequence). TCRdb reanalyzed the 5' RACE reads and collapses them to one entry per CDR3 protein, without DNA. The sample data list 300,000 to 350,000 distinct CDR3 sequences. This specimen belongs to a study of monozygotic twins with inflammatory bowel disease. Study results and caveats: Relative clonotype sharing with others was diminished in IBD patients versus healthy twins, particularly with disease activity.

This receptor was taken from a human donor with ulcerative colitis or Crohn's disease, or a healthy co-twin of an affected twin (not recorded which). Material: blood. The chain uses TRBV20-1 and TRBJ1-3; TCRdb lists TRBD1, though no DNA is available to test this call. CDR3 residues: CSARPGQGGVSGNTIYF.